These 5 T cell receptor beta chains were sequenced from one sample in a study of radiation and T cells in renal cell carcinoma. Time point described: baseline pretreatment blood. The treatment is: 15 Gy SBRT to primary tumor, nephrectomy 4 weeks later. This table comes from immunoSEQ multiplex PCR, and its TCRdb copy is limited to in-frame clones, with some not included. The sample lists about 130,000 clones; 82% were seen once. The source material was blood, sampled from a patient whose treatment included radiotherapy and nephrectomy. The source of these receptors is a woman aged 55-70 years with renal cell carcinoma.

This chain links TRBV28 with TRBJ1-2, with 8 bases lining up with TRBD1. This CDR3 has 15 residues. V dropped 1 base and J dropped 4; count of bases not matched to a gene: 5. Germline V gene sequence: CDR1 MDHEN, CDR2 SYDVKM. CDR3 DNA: TGTGCCAGCAGTTTATCCGAGACAGGGGCCTATGGCTACACCTTC. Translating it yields CASSLSETGAYGYTF.

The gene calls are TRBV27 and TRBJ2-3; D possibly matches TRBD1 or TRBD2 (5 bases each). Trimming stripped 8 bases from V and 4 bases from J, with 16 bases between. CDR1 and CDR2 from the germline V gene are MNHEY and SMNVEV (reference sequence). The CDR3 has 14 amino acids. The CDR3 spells CASRRQGVPDTQYF. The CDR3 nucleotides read TGTGCCAGCCGGCGCCAGGGAGTGCCAGATACGCAGTATTTT.

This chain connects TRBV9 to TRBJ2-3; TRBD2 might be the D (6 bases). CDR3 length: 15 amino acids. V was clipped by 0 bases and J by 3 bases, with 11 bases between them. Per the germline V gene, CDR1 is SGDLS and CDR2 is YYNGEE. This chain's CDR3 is CASSVAAGLTDTQYF. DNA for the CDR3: TGTGCCAGCAGCGTAGCGGCGGGACTGACAGATACGCAGTATTTT. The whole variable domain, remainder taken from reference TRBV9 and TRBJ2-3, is DSGVTQTPKHLITATGQRVTLRCSPRSGDLSVYWYQQSLDQGLQFLIQYYNGEERAKGNILERFSAQQFPDLHSELNLSSLELGDSALYFCASSVAAGLTDTQYFGPGTRLTVL.

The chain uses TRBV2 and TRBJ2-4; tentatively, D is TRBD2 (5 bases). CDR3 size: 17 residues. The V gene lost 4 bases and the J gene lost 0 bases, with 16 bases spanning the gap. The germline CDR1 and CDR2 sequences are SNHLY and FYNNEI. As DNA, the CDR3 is TGTGCCAGCAGTGGGGAGATGTCAGGTCTAGCCAAAAACATTCAGTACTTC. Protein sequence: CASSGEMSGLAKNIQYF. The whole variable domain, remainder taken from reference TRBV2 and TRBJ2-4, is EPEVTQTPSHQVTQMGQEVILRCVPISNHLYFYWYRQILGQKVEFLVSFYNNEISEKSEIFDDQFSVERPDGSNFTLKIRSTKLEDSAMYFCASSGEMSGLAKNIQYFGAGTRLSVL.

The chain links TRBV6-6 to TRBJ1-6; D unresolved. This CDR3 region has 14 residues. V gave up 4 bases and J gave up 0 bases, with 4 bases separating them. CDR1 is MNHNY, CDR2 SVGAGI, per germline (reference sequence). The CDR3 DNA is TGTGCCAGCAGTTCGGACTCCTATAATTCACCCCTCCACTTT. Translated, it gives CASSSDSYNSPLHF.